Following are 12 T cell receptor beta chains from one sample sequenced in a study of early T cells in non-severe SARS-CoV-2 infection. Each CDR3 protein gets one entry after TCRdb re-called the 5' RACE reads with MiXCR. Of over 100,000 distinct CDR3 sequences listed, over 10% are singletons. Sequenced material: whole blood. Source of these receptors: an adult who was a healthcare worker with PCR-confirmed SARS-CoV-2 infection or an uninfected control (not recorded which).

This clonotype was counted many times. The rearrangement joins TRBV7-9 to TRBJ2-5; D gene ambiguous. The germline V and J ends were trimmed by 3 bases and 1 base, with 9 bases remaining between them. The CDR3 has 14 residues. Germline CDR1 is SEHNR and CDR2 is FQNEAQ (reference sequence). CDR3 protein: CASSFRSSQETQYF. The CDR3 coding sequence is TGTGCCAGCAGCTTCAGGTCAAGCCAAGAGACCCAGTACTTC.

The V gene is TRBV27, the J gene TRBJ2-2; D possibly corresponds to TRBD1 (6 bases). The germline gives CDR1 MNHEY, CDR2 SMNVEV (reference sequence). V was cut by 6 bases and J by 1 base, with 12 bases left in between. This CDR3 region has 15 residues. The CDR3 spells CASSSGTLNTGELFF. The CDR3 DNA sequence: TGTGCCAGCAGCAGTGGGACACTGAACACCGGGGAGCTGTTTTTT.

This chain connects TRBV6-5 to TRBJ2-5; D is possibly TRBD1 (6 bases). V gave up 2 bases and J gave up 3 bases, with 10 bases separating them. The CDR3 sequence is 14 residues long. CDR1 and CDR2 (germline): MNHEY, SVGAGI. CDR3 in DNA: TGTGCCAGCAGTTACCCGAGGGGGAAAGAGACCCAGTACTTC. Its protein product is CASSYPRGKETQYF.

The rearrangement links TRBV19 to TRBJ2-3; 10 nucleotides align to TRBD2. The CDR3 extends over 16 amino acids. Unmatched junction bases numbered 6, after V lost 5 bases and J lost 1 base. Germline V gene lookup returns CDR1 LNHDA and CDR2 SQIVND (reference sequence). The CDR3 DNA sequence: TGTGCCAGTAGTTTCATGGGGACTAGCGGCACAGATACGCAGTATTTT. Translated, it gives CASSFMGTSGTDTQYF.

This clonotype was detected ten times or more. The V gene is TRBV7-9, the J gene TRBJ2-7, with 7 bases that match TRBD1. The V gene end was trimmed by 5 bases and the J gene end by 2 bases; junction bases not matched to a gene: 9. Per germline, CDR1 SEHNR and CDR2 FQNEAQ (reference sequence). The CDR3 runs 15 residues. The CDR3 DNA sequence: TGTGCCAGCAGCCCTAAGCGGACAGGTACCTACGAGCAGTACTTC. Protein product: CASSPKRTGTYEQYF.

This clonotype was detected only a few times. The chain uses TRBV11-2 and TRBJ2-7; 10 bases agree with TRBD1. This CDR3 has 13 residues. V lost 5 bases, J lost 7 bases, and 5 bases stayed unmatched. Germline values: CDR1 SGHAT, CDR2 FQNNGV. The DNA of the CDR3 is TGTGCCAGCAGCCCGGACAGGGGGGGAGAGCAGTACTTC. It specifies CASSPDRGGEQYF. The whole variable domain, filled in from reference TRBV11-2 and TRBJ2-7, reads EAGVAQSPRYKIIEKRQSVAFWCNPISGHATLYWYQQILGQGPKLLIQFQNNGVVDDSQLPKDRFSAERLKGVDSTLKIQPAKLEDSAVYLCASSPDRGGEQYFGPGTRLTVT.

This clonotype appeared a few times. This chain links TRBV19 with TRBJ1-1, with D hard to call. Trimming removed 3 bases from V and 1 base from J, with 6 bases in between. The CDR3 spans 13 residues. Germline V gives CDR1 LNHDA, CDR2 SQIVND (reference sequence). The CDR3: CASSMEKNTEAFF. In DNA, the CDR3 is TGTGCCAGTAGTATGGAGAAGAACACTGAAGCTTTCTTT. Based on the CDR3 plus reference TRBV19 and TRBJ1-1, the full variable domain is DGGITQSPKYLFRKEGQNVTLSCEQNLNHDAMYWYRQDPGQGLRLIYYSQIVNDFQKGDIAEGYSVSREKKESFPLTVTSAQKNPTAFYLCASSMEKNTEAFFGQGTRLTVV.

With regard to this clonotype: This may stem from a read error, because a much larger clone lies one nucleotide away. The rearrangement joins TRBV28 to TRBJ2-3; D is possibly TRBD1 or TRBD2 (5 bases each). Trimming stripped 6 bases from V and 0 bases from J, with 25 bases between. The germline CDR1 and CDR2 sequences are MDHEN and SYDVKM. This CDR3 is built from 19 residues. The CDR3 loop reads CASSLVPGRTYSSTDTQYF. For the CDR3, the DNA is TGTGCCAGCAGCCTCGTTCCGGGACGAACCTACTCTAGCACAGATACGCAGTATTTT.

Only a few counts were recorded for this clonotype. The V call is TRBV7-6, the J call TRBJ2-3; a possible D gene is TRBD1 (6 bases). This CDR3 is 13 amino acids long. V lost 4 bases to trimming and J lost 2 bases, with 7 bases between them. CDR1 and CDR2 from the germline V gene are SGHVS and FNYEAQ. The CDR3 region has the DNA TGTGCCAGCAGCTGGGACACCACAGATACGCAGTATTTT. Its protein is CASSWDTTDTQYF.

Many counts were recorded for this clonotype. The chain recombines TRBV28 with TRBJ1-1; D not certain. The CDR3 is made up of 13 amino acids. Germline CDR1 and CDR2: MDHEN and SYDVKM. V was trimmed by 3 bases and J by 1 base, leaving 6 bases between them. The CDR3, as DNA: TGTGCCAGCAGTTTGGCCGCGAACACTGAAGCTTTCTTT. Its protein product is CASSLAANTEAFF.

This clonotype showed up just a few times. This CDR3 reads CASSGDRTGYETQYF. CDR3 in DNA: TGTGCCAGCAGTGGGGACAGGACTGGGTACGAGACCCAGTACTTC. The chain carries TRBV9 and TRBJ2-5; 8 bases are shared with TRBD1. V was pared by 5 bases and J by 5 bases, with 11 bases of the junction left unmatched. The CDR3 has 15 amino acids. Germline CDR1 reads SGDLS; CDR2 reads YYNGEE.

The chain recombines TRBV28 with TRBJ2-1; D is ambiguous. Germline values: CDR1 MDHEN, CDR2 SYDVKM. The CDR3 runs to 13 residues. V shed 3 bases and J shed 0 bases, with 3 bases lying between them. In DNA form, the CDR3 reads TGTGCCAGCAGTTTCCCCTCCTACAATGAGCAGTTCTTC. Encoded protein: CASSFPSYNEQFF.